This TCR beta chain was sequenced during a study of cytomegalovirus exposure and HLA in healthy donors. General study points: Reports showed the classifier diagnosing cytomegalovirus status with high specificity and sensitivity. Exclusion applied to some V segments, including TRBV6-2 and TRBV6-3, as they were indistinguishable. Earlier results showed most TCR beta V segments being productive about 87% or about 30% of the time.

The PCR had 60 Vbeta and 13 Jbeta primers. The method was immunoSEQ multiplex PCR; TCRdb's version includes in-frame clones alone and lacks a portion of them. In the table there are about 110,000 clones, approximately 84% of which are singletons. The J segment lost 0 bases and the V segment lost 5 bases, leaving 2 bases of the junction unmatched. Germline V gene lookup returns CDR1 SGHTA and CDR2 FQGNSA. CDR3 length equals 15 residues. About this clone: Its antigen is still unknown.

The chain is built from TRBV7-2 and TRBJ2-2, with 8 positions matching TRBD1. The sample consisted of PBMCs. The TCR originated in a man in his forties or fifties in good health and CMV-seronegative. The CDR3 loop reads CASSPQGANTGELFF. The CDR3 DNA is TGTGCCAGCAGCCCACAGGGGGCGAACACCGGGGAGCTGTTTTTT. Variable domain in full (rest from reference TRBV7-2 and TRBJ2-2): GAGVSQSPSNKVTEKGKDVELRCDPISGHTALYWYRQSLGQGLEFLIYFQGNSAPDKSGLPSDRFSAERTGGSVSTLTIQRTQQEDSAVYLCASSPQGANTGELFFGEGSRLTVL.